This T cell receptor (beta chain) originates from a study of cytomegalovirus exposure and HLA in healthy donors. About the study: Prior work identified around 100 million unique TCR beta sequences in roughly 190 million T cells. Study findings and constraints: Upon later analysis, HLA-associated TCR beta chains proved more clonally expanded than other, equally common chains. Serostatus for CMV was the only available immune exposure information.

PCR amplification relied on 60 Vbeta primers (plus 13 Jbeta primers). The data were produced by immunoSEQ multiplex PCR, yet TCRdb's version contains in-frame clones alone and is incomplete. The profile covers under 200,000 clones, with approximately 86% appearing a single time and nearly 2% taken by the ten largest. A note on this clone: Its antigen is unidentified.

This CDR3 is built from 14 residues. Germline CDR1 reads MNHEY; CDR2 reads SMNVEV (reference sequence). Deletions cut 4 bases from V and 6 bases from J, with 12 bases between. Sequenced sample: PBMCs. This rearrangement joins TRBV27 to TRBJ2-2; D may be TRBD2 (5 bases). The TCR comes from a woman aged 18 to 35 in good health and CMV-seronegative. The CDR3 DNA sequence: TGTGCCAGCAGTTCCCTCCGAGCGGCCGGGGAGCTGTTTTTT. This encodes CASSSLRAAGELFF.